These 9 T cell receptor beta chains were all obtained from the same sample, sequenced in a study of identical twins. TCRdb passed the 5' RACE reads through MiXCR, listing each CDR3 protein once. The profile covers around 680,000 distinct CDR3 sequences, with more than 6.5% appearing a single time and 0.85% to 1% taken by the ten largest. The same sample was also studied in work on yellow fever vaccine responses in identical twins.

The sequencing sample was made of PBMCs. All receptors come from a woman between 18 and 30 years old in good health.

This clonotype was found many times. One base away lies a much larger clone, so this may be a sequencing read error. V and J are TRBV6-4 and TRBJ2-3, with TRBD2 matching over 9 bases. Trimming at V came to 2 bases and at J to 2 bases, leaving 2 bases not matched to a gene. The germline gives CDR1 MRHNA, CDR2 SNTAGT. The CDR3 is 15 residues long. The CDR3 sequence: CASSDASGNTDTQYF. CDR3 nucleotides: TGTGCCAGCAGTGACGCTAGCGGGAACACAGATACGCAGTATTTT.

About this clonotype itself: It may be a read error: a sequence one base away is much more abundant. This chain joins TRBV4-3 and TRBJ2-7; 10 nucleotides match TRBD1. CDR3 length equals 14 residues. Germline CDR1 and CDR2: LGHNA and YSLEER. The J segment lost 3 bases and the V segment lost 3 bases, leaving 2 bases of the junction unmatched. The CDR3 sequence: CASSQGTGVYEQYF. CDR3 nucleotides: TGCGCCAGCAGCCAGGGGACAGGGGTCTACGAGCAGTACTTC.

The genes are TRBV9 and TRBJ2-7; TRBD1 agrees at 8 bases. Looked up from germline, CDR1 is SGDLS and CDR2 is YYNGEE. J was trimmed by 3 bases and V by 3 bases; bases with no gene match: 11. The CDR3 has 16 amino acids. The CDR3 is CASSGGGQDRDYEQYF. The CDR3 DNA is TGTGCCAGCAGCGGAGGGGGGCAGGACAGGGACTACGAGCAGTACTTC.

This clonotype was counted between two and nine times. The chain couples TRBV29-1 to TRBJ2-7; perhaps TRBD1 as D (6 bases). V was pared by 4 bases and J by 2 bases, with 18 bases between. Germline V gene data show CDR1 as SQVTM and CDR2 as ANQGSEA. The CDR3 contains 15 residues. CDR3 in amino acids: CSVGVPTGAAYEQYF. For the CDR3, the DNA is TGCAGCGTTGGAGTCCCGACAGGTGCCGCCTACGAGCAGTACTTC.

Here the CDR3 DNA reads TGTGCCAGCAGTGAAATGGAGGGGGCGATGAACACTGAAGCTTTCTTT. This sequence encodes CASSEMEGAMNTEAFF. V and J are TRBV25-1 and TRBJ1-1; 7 bases are a match to TRBD1. Germline CDR1 is MGHDK and CDR2 is SYGVNS. The V segment lost 2 bases and the J segment 0 bases; nucleotides outside the gene matches: 6. The CDR3 extends over 16 amino acids. The variable domain in full, completed from reference TRBV25-1 and TRBJ1-1, reads EADIYQTPRYLVIGTGKKITLECSQTMGHDKMYWYQQDPGMELHLIHYSYGVNSTEKGDLSSESTVSRIRTEHFPLTLESARPSHTSQYLCASSEMEGAMNTEAFFGQGTRLTVV.

V gene TRBV29-1 combines with J gene TRBJ2-5, with a possible D match to TRBD1 (5 bases). CDR1 and CDR2 (germline): SQVTM, ANQGSEA. Trimming left V 4 bases short and J 4 bases short, with 13 bases between. The CDR3 totals 13 residues. The CDR3 region has the DNA TGCAGCGTTGGAGAGGCAGGGCCAGAGACCCAGTACTTC. It encodes CSVGEAGPETQYF.

The table lists this clonotype with many counts. The DNA is left out, because the CDR3 cannot be placed on it with certainty; the CDR3 is given as TCRdb lists it. The rearrangement links TRBV6-1 to TRBJ2-5; TRBD1, the table's D call, lacks a check against the DNA. The CDR3 spans 13 amino acids, including both terminal residues. Germline CDR1 is MNHNS and CDR2 is SASEGT. The CDR3 loop is CASSIGWGQGSYF.

The chain carries TRBV11-2 and TRBJ2-3, with a weak D call TRBD2 (6 bases). Trimming removed 3 bases at V and 7 bases at J, with 20 bases between. The CDR3 loop spans 16 amino acids. Germline lookup yields CDR1 SGHAT and CDR2 FQNNGV. The CDR3 region is CASSFRLVGPDNTQYF. CDR3 bases: TGTGCCAGCAGCTTTCGACTAGTGGGACCCGATAATACGCAGTATTTT. Combining the CDR3 with reference TRBV11-2 and TRBJ2-3 gives the whole variable domain EAGVAQSPRYKIIEKRQSVAFWCNPISGHATLYWYQQILGQGPKLLIQFQNNGVVDDSQLPKDRFSAERLKGVDSTLKIQPAKLEDSAVYLCASSFRLVGPDNTQYFGPGTRLTVL.

This clonotype was detected ten times or more. The DNA for the CDR3 is TGTGCCAGCAGTATGGGACAAACTGGGGGCACTGAAGCTTTCTTT. Amino acid sequence: CASSMGQTGGTEAFF. The chain uses TRBV6-1 and TRBJ1-1; the D gene is possibly TRBD1 (6 bases). The germline V gene has CDR1 MNHNS and CDR2 SASEGT. The length of the CDR3 is 15 residues. The V and J ends lost 5 bases and 4 bases respectively, with 17 bases between them.